The 2 T cell receptor beta chains below all came from one sample that was sequenced in a study of blood T cells in healthy people across ages. Using a J-beta primer mix together with a sample-barcoded 5' primer, a second PCR was run for roughly 7 to 12 cycles. TCRdb re-called the 5' RACE reads through MiXCR, storing one row per CDR3 protein. The data hold some 940,000 distinct CDR3 sequences, with roughly 28% observed a single time. These data were also reused for a study on T cells of mothers and their children.

The sequencing input was blood. The source of these receptors is a woman aged 40 to 55 in good health.

V is TRBV18 and J is TRBJ2-5; D is unresolved. The V end was cut by 3 bases, the J end by 0 bases, with 5 bases between. Per the germline V gene, CDR1 is KGHSH and CDR2 is LQKENI. The CDR3 consists of 13 residues. The CDR3 reads CASSPQYQETQYF. Here the CDR3 DNA reads TGTGCCAGCTCACCCCAGTACCAAGAGACCCAGTACTTC.

This clonotype was observed once. Just one base apart from a much larger clone, this may be a read error. This chain links TRBV6-6 with TRBJ2-7; tentative D call: TRBD2 (5 bases). V lost 6 bases and J 4 bases, leaving 16 bases between the germline ends. CDR3 length: 14 amino acids. Per germline, CDR1 MNHNY and CDR2 SVGAGI (reference sequence). This CDR3 is CASSALGTSYEQYF. CDR3 nucleotide sequence: TGTGCCAGCAGCGCCCTCGGCACTAGTTACGAGCAGTACTTC.